This T cell receptor beta chain was observed in a study of patients and donors after allogeneic stem cell transplantation. TCRdb re-analysed the RT-PCR reads in MiXCR, keeping a single row per CDR3 protein. The profile covers hundreds of thousands of distinct CDR3 sequences, with 13% to 15% appearing a single time and 11% taken by the ten largest. The CDR3 totals 15 residues. The germline V gene has CDR1 SGHTA and CDR2 FQGNSA. The J segment lost 4 bases and the V segment lost 2 bases, leaving 5 bases of the junction unmatched. The J gene is TRBJ1-5, the V gene TRBV7-2, with 7 bases lining up with TRBD1. The source of this sequence is a human donor who was either an allogeneic HSCT recipient or a stem cell or donor lymphocyte infusion donor (not recorded which). It is not recorded whose cells these are; they may come from a transplant donor. Sequenced sample: blood, either unsorted or a sorted T cell fraction (not recorded which). CDR3 DNA sequence: TGTGCCAGCAGCTTATCGGCAGGGGGAAATCAGCCCCAGCATTTT. This translates into CASSLSAGGNQPQHF.